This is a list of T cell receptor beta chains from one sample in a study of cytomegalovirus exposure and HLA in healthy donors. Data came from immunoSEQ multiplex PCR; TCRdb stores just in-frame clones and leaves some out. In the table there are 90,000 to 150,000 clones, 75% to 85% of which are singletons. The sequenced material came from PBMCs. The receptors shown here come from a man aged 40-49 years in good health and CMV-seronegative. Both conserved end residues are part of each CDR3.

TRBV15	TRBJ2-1	CATSTGLSYNEQFF
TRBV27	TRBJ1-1	CASSFFPRNTEAFF
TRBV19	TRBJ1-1	CASSRQGIVTEAFF
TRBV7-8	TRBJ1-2	CASSPHPSRDRETYGYTF
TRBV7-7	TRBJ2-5	CASSLGNREETQYF
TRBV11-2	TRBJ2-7	CASSSRTVEQYF
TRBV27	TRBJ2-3	CASGSGRAGSDTQYF
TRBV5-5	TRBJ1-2	CASSLTDRAEGYTF
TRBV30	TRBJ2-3	CAWSVGQGTDTQYF
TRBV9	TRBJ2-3	CASSVGPGDTDTQYF
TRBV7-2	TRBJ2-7	CASSRRPGQFYEQYF
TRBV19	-	CASRPPGQGAYEQYF
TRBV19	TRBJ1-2	CASSIGYGTEDYGYTF
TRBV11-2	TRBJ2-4	CASSLDRNIQYF
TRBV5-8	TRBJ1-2	CASSLFSKQGYYGYTF
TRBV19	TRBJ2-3	CASTPSALGTSTDTQYF
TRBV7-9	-	CASSLGNSGSYEQYF
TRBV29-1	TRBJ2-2	CSVQQHTGELFF
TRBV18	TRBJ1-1	CASSAQGGETEAFF
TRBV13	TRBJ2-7	CASSLGDRGTYEQYF
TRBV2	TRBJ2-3	CASTRGPGADTQYF
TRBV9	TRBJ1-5	CASSKGERQPQHF
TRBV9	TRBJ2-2	CASSALGELFF
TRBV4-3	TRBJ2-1	CASSQEGVGIGYEQFF
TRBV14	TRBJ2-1	CATQAIAGNEQFF
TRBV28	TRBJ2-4	CASSVPGGGAKNIQYF
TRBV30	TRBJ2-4	CAWSVGQGLAKNIQYF
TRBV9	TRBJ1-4	CASSVGTGFEKLFF
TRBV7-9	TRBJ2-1	CASSFWGPGYNEQFF
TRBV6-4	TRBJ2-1	CASSDSYGGINSYNEQFF
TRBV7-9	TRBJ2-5	CASSLVSASGRETQYF
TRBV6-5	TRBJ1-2	CASSYQGVAYGYTF
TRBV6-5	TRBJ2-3	CASSRGYINTDTQYF
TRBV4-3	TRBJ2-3	CASSPGQITDTQYF
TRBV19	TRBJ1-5	CASTGGRNQPQHF
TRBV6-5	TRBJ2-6	CAGTGEHSGANVLTF
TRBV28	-	CASSRNYEQYF
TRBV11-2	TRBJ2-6	CASSLRGTGANGLTF
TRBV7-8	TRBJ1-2	CASSLGRRGYTF
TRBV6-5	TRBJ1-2	CASSYSRTGAGGYTF
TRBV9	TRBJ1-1	CASSTSTGGRMDTEAFF